The rows below give T cell receptor beta chains drawn from one sample of a study of cytomegalovirus exposure and HLA in healthy donors. Only in-frame clones appear in the TCRdb table, and some are missing; sequencing was by immunoSEQ multiplex PCR. This sample contains tens of thousands of clones. The sample taken for sequencing was PBMCs. The receptors shown here come from a female donor in good health and CMV-seropositive. CDR3s include the opening cysteine and the closing phenylalanine or tryptophan. Fields, in order: V gene, J gene, D gene, CDR3 protein, CDR3 DNA. The D gene is left open where the match is weak.

V: TRBV6-5
J: TRBJ1-1
D: TRBD1
CDR3: CASSYEKGTGAFF
DNA: TGTGCCAGCAGTTACGAAAAAGGGACAGGAGCTTTCTTT

V: TRBV7-7
J: TRBJ2-1
D: TRBD1
CDR3: CASSLGQGNEQFF
DNA: TGTGCTAGCAGCTTAGGACAGGGGAATGAGCAGTTCTTC

V: TRBV4-1
J: TRBJ1-1
D: NA
CDR3: CASSQPVRNTEAFF
DNA: TGCGCCAGCAGCCAACCCGTTAGGAACACTGAAGCTTTCTTT

V: TRBV7-9
J: TRBJ1-5
D: NA
CDR3: CASSRGEGNQPQHF
DNA: TGTGCCAGCAGTCGCGGGGAGGGCAATCAGCCCCAGCATTTT

V: TRBV2
J: TRBJ2-7
D: NA
CDR3: CASQGQGINEQYF
DNA: TGTGCCAGCCAAGGGCAGGGGATCAACGAGCAGTACTTC

V: TRBV19
J: TRBJ1-5
D: NA
CDR3: CASSRGQPQHF
DNA: TGTGCCAGTAGTCGGGGTCAGCCCCAGCATTTT

V: TRBV5-4
J: TRBJ1-2
D: TRBD1
CDR3: CASSLNAGQGAPIF
DNA: TGTGCCAGCAGCCTCAACGCGGGACAGGGGGCCCCCATCTTC

V: TRBV29-1
J: TRBJ2-5
D: NA
CDR3: CSVSTRVLETQYF
DNA: TGCAGCGTTTCAACGAGGGTCCTAGAGACCCAGTACTTC

V: TRBV5-1
J: TRBJ1-1
D: NA
CDR3: CASSFTGTDTEAFF
DNA: TGCGCCAGCAGCTTCACAGGAACAGACACTGAAGCTTTCTTT

V: TRBV5-1
J: TRBJ2-7
D: TRBD1
CDR3: CASSLDVRGREQYF
DNA: TGCGCCAGCAGCTTGGACGTCAGGGGGCGGGAGCAGTACTTC

V: TRBV9
J: TRBJ2-5
D: TRBD1
CDR3: CASSVGGTEETQYF
DNA: TGTGCCAGCAGCGTAGGGGGGACAGAAGAGACCCAGTACTTC

V: TRBV4-3
J: TRBJ1-1
D: NA
CDR3: CASSQEMGAYTEAFF
DNA: TGCGCCAGCAGCCAAGAAATGGGCGCTTACACTGAAGCTTTCTTT

V: TRBV5-4
J: TRBJ2-2
D: NA
CDR3: CASSSGSPSYTGELFF
DNA: TGTGCCAGCAGCTCCGGGAGCCCTTCCTACACCGGGGAGCTGTTTTTT

V: TRBV7-9
J: TRBJ1-1
D: NA
CDR3: CASRLSRPEAFF
DNA: TGTGCCAGCAGATTAAGCAGGCCTGAAGCTTTCTTT

V: TRBV18
J: TRBJ2-7
D: TRBD2
CDR3: CASSKTSGYEQYF
DNA: TGTGCCAGCTCAAAGACTAGCGGCTACGAGCAGTACTTC

V: TRBV29-1
J: TRBJ1-2
D: TRBD1
CDR3: CRVTGAGDGYTF
DNA: TGCAGGGTGACAGGGGCCGGAGATGGCTACACCTTC

V: TRBV28
J: TRBJ1-1
D: TRBD1
CDR3: CASSPTGFGQGARQHTEAFF
DNA: TGTGCCAGCTCACCAACGGGCTTTGGGCAGGGGGCTAGACAGCACACTGAAGCTTTCTTT

V: TRBV5-1
J: TRBJ2-6
D: NA
CDR3: CASSSYISGANVLTF
DNA: TGCGCCAGCAGCTCCTATATCTCTGGGGCCAACGTCCTGACTTTC

V: TRBV19
J: TRBJ2-1
D: TRBD2
CDR3: CASRKGGTSFEQFF
DNA: TGTGCCAGTAGGAAAGGAGGGACTAGCTTTGAGCAGTTCTTC

V: TRBV5-1
J: TRBJ2-5
D: TRBD1
CDR3: CASSLVTGEETQYF
DNA: TGCGCCAGCAGCTTGGTCACAGGGGAGGAGACCCAGTACTTC

V: TRBV19
J: TRBJ2-3
D: NA
CDR3: CASSIGQGTDTQYF
DNA: TGTGCCAGTAGTATAGGACAGGGCACAGATACGCAGTATTTT

V: TRBV29-1
J: TRBJ2-7
D: TRBD2
CDR3: CSVDRGGGEQYF
DNA: TGCAGCGTTGACAGAGGCGGGGGGGAGCAGTACTTC

V: TRBV4-3
J: TRBJ1-2
D: NA
CDR3: CASSQDSLGTNYGYTF
DNA: TGCGCCAGCAGCCAAGATTCCCTCGGGACTAACTATGGCTACACCTTC

V: TRBV28
J: TRBJ1-2
D: NA
CDR3: CASSIQPYGYTF
DNA: TGTGCCAGCAGTATACAGCCTTATGGCTACACCTTC

V: TRBV9
J: TRBJ1-1
D: TRBD1
CDR3: CASSGQGWTEAFF
DNA: TGTGCCAGCAGCGGACAGGGTTGGACTGAAGCTTTCTTT

V: TRBV9
J: TRBJ1-2
D: TRBD1
CDR3: CASSVWTGANYGYTF
DNA: TGTGCCAGCAGCGTCTGGACAGGGGCTAACTATGGCTACACCTTC

V: TRBV19
J: TRBJ1-5
D: TRBD1
CDR3: CASHDRARQPQHF
DNA: TGTGCCAGCCATGACAGGGCTCGGCAGCCCCAGCATTTT

V: TRBV6-1
J: TRBJ2-3
D: TRBD1
CDR3: CASSETQGGTDTQYF
DNA: TGTGCCAGCAGTGAAACTCAGGGGGGCACAGATACGCAGTATTTT

V: TRBV2
J: TRBJ1-2
D: TRBD1
CDR3: CASSPLGTATNYGYTF
DNA: TGTGCCAGCAGCCCCTTAGGGACAGCGACAAACTATGGCTACACCTTC

V: TRBV6-5
J: TRBJ2-1
D: NA
CDR3: CASSYSAGTYNEQFF
DNA: TGTGCCAGCAGTTACTCCGCGGGGACCTACAATGAGCAGTTCTTC

V: TRBV18
J: TRBJ1-2
D: NA
CDR3: CASSPLAPRTRADYGYTF
DNA: TGTGCCAGCTCACCACTGGCGCCTCGGACCAGGGCGGACTATGGCTACACCTTC